One sample yielded the 14 T cell receptor beta chains listed below, sequenced in a study of OX40 agonist ivuxolimab in advanced cancers. Measured with immunoSEQ multiplex PCR; TCRdb has only the in-frame clones, and not every one. The repertoire holds about 80,000 clones, with 85% to 95% as singletons. The input for sequencing was CD4+ or CD8+ T cells sorted from blood, taken in a trial of the OX40 agonist ivuxolimab. These receptors came from an adult with an advanced solid tumor such as melanoma, head and neck, liver or kidney cancer.

This chain uses TRBV6-1 with TRBJ1-6; D gene unclear. The V and J ends lost 7 bases and 9 bases respectively, with 19 bases between them. Germline CDR1 MNHNS, CDR2 SASEGT. This CDR3 is built from 15 residues. CDR3 sequence (DNA): TGTGCCAGCACCCCAGACCCGGGTACCATTTCACCCCTCCACTTT. The encoded protein is CASTPDPGTISPLHF.

This chain links TRBV5-1 with TRBJ1-1; D possibly corresponds to TRBD1 (6 bases). V gave up 3 bases and J gave up 0 bases, with 12 bases separating them. Germline-derived CDR1 and CDR2 are SGHRS and YFSETQ. There are 15 residues in the CDR3. The CDR3 loop is CASSSGQTLNTEAFF. DNA of the CDR3: TGCGCCAGCAGCTCAGGACAGACCTTGAACACTGAAGCTTTCTTT.

This rearrangement joins TRBV5-8 to TRBJ1-2; no definite D call. The CDR3 length is 15 residues. CDR1 is SGHTS and CDR2 is YDEGEE in the germline V gene. V gave up 2 bases and J gave up 5 bases, with 16 bases separating them. The CDR3 bases are TGTGCCAGCAGCTTTGGCCCAGGAGGGCCATATGGCTACACCTTC. Protein sequence: CASSFGPGGPYGYTF.

The V and J genes are TRBV19 and TRBJ1-6, with D uncertain. V lost 3 bases, J lost 10 bases, and 16 bases lay in between. The CDR3 is 15 residues long. CDR1 is LNHDA, CDR2 SQIVND, per germline (reference sequence). The CDR3 nucleotides read TGTGCCAGTAGTATCTCCTGGAGGGCCGAATCACCCCTCCACTTT. This codes for CASSISWRAESPLHF.

This clone was seen just once. CDR3 coding DNA: TGTGCCAGCAGCCCGGACGGATTGAACACTGAAGCTTTCTTT. This translates into CASSPDGLNTEAFF. The chain links TRBV7-2 to TRBJ1-1; D is uncertain. This CDR3 region has 14 residues. Trimming removed 5 bases from V and 0 bases from J, with 10 bases in between. CDR1 and CDR2 (germline): SGHTA, FQGNSA.

The chain joins TRBV29-1 to TRBJ2-1; D gene unclear. With 5 bases removed from V and 9 bases from J, the gap between germline ends came to 14 bases. Germline-derived CDR1 and CDR2 are SQVTM and ANQGSEA. The CDR3 has 12 amino acids. DNA of the CDR3: TGCAGCGTTCAGTCTGAGAGTCCTGAGCAGTTCTTC. Translation: CSVQSESPEQFF.

The chain couples TRBV6-6 to TRBJ2-2; the D is unclear. V was trimmed by 0 bases and J by 2 bases, leaving 10 bases between them. The CDR3 sequence is 16 residues long. The V gene's germline CDR1 is MNHNY and CDR2 SVGAGI (reference sequence). Here the CDR3 reads CASSYSVRTNTGELFF. CDR3 nucleotides: TGTGCCAGCAGTTACTCGGTCAGAACTAACACCGGGGAGCTGTTTTTT.

The chain employs TRBV6-5 and TRBJ2-5, with a possible D match to TRBD2 (5 bases). Germline V gives CDR1 MNHEY, CDR2 SVGAGI. The CDR3 totals 12 residues. V dropped 6 bases and J dropped 5 bases, with 10 bases sitting between them. CDR3 sequence reads: CASRRPGETQYF. DNA for the CDR3: TGTGCCAGCAGACGCCCGGGGGAGACCCAGTACTTC.

The J gene is TRBJ2-1, the V gene TRBV5-6; D gene ambiguous. CDR1 and CDR2 from the germline V gene are SGHDT and YYEEEE. This CDR3 comprises 13 residues. Trimming pared 4 bases from V and 0 bases from J, leaving 5 bases between. The CDR3 DNA follows: TGTGCCAGCAGCCCCCCCTCCTACAATGAGCAGTTCTTC. Its protein is CASSPPSYNEQFF.

The chain carries TRBV7-2 and TRBJ2-2; 10 nucleotides match TRBD1. The CDR3 consists of 16 residues. After removal of 5 bases from V and 5 bases from J, the junction contained 8 bases not matched to a gene. CDR1 is SGHTA and CDR2 is FQGNSA in the germline V gene. The CDR3 here is CASSLGTGAWTGELFF. Here the CDR3 DNA reads TGTGCCAGCAGCCTAGGGACAGGGGCGTGGACCGGGGAGCTGTTTTTT.

This chain joins TRBV19 and TRBJ2-4, with 7 bases fitting TRBD2. J gave up 2 bases and V 0 bases, and 7 bases lay outside the gene matches. CDR3 length: 17 amino acids. Germline V CDR1 and CDR2: LNHDA, SQIVND (reference sequence). CDR3 nucleotides: TGTGCCAGTAGTATAGAGGGGAGGGAATTATCCAAAAACATTCAGTACTTC. It specifies CASSIEGRELSKNIQYF.

The gene calls are TRBV19 and TRBJ2-7, with D hard to call. There are 14 residues in the CDR3. Germline CDR1 and CDR2: LNHDA and SQIVND (reference sequence). Trimming left V 2 bases short and J 3 bases short, with 11 bases between. The CDR3 protein is CASSISVPNYEQYF. CDR3 coding DNA: TGTGCCAGTAGTATATCGGTTCCTAACTACGAGCAGTACTTC. Full variable domain (outside the CDR3, taken from reference TRBV19 and TRBJ2-7): DGGITQSPKYLFRKEGQNVTLSCEQNLNHDAMYWYRQDPGQGLRLIYYSQIVNDFQKGDIAEGYSVSREKKESFPLTVTSAQKNPTAFYLCASSISVPNYEQYFGPGTRLTVT.

This chain links TRBV6-5 with TRBJ1-2, with TRBD1 as a possible D gene (6 bases). Trimming took off 7 bases at V and 4 bases at J, with 16 bases between the two ends. In germline, CDR1 is MNHEY, CDR2 SVGAGI. The CDR3 has 14 amino acids. The CDR3 protein is CASTETGRGYGYTF. CDR3 bases: TGTGCCAGCACCGAGACAGGTCGAGGCTATGGCTACACCTTC.

The chain is built from TRBV7-2 and TRBJ2-7; TRBD2 matches at 8 bases. Trimming cost V 5 bases and J 3 bases; bases outside gene matches: 6. In germline, CDR1 is SGHTA, CDR2 FQGNSA. This CDR3 has 14 residues. The CDR3 is CASSQSAGGYEQYF. The CDR3 DNA sequence: TGTGCCAGCAGCCAATCGGCGGGAGGCTACGAGCAGTACTTC.